These 21 T cell receptor beta chains were all obtained from the same sample, sequenced in a study of blood T cells in healthy people across ages. Primers used in a second PCR of about 7 to 11 cycles were a sample-barcoded 5' primer and a J-beta primer mix. TCRdb redid the calling of the 5' RACE reads with MiXCR, one entry per CDR3 protein. The sample shows approximately 360,000 distinct CDR3 sequences, roughly half of them seen only once. Sequenced material: blood. The receptor source for this set is a man aged 60 to 69 in good health.

V gene TRBV20-1 combines with J gene TRBJ2-1, with 7 bases matching TRBD2. CDR3 length: 11 residues. From germline, CDR1 is DFQATT and CDR2 SNEGSKA (reference sequence). Losses at the gene ends were 3 bases for V and 13 bases for J; bases not matched to a gene: 6. CDR3 protein: CSARWGGDQFF. CDR3 DNA: TGCAGTGCTAGGTGGGGGGGGGACCAGTTCTTC.

This clonotype was seen ten or more times. J is TRBJ2-1 and V is TRBV18, with D uncertain. There are 13 residues in the CDR3. The germline CDR1 and CDR2 sequences are KGHSH and LQKENI. V was trimmed by 1 base and J by 3 bases, leaving 4 bases between them. CDR3 sequence: CASSPQGYNEQFF. The CDR3 DNA reads as TGTGCCAGCTCACCACAGGGCTACAATGAGCAGTTCTTC.

This clonotype was found many times. The chain links TRBV24-1 to TRBJ2-1; D is ambiguous. V was clipped by 2 bases and J by 7 bases, with 8 bases between them. CDR1 and CDR2 (germline): KGHDR, SFDVKD. This CDR3 is built from 13 residues. CDR3 residues: CATSDSNQNEQFF. As DNA, the CDR3 is TGTGCCACCAGTGATTCCAATCAGAATGAGCAGTTCTTC.

The chain recombines TRBV9 with TRBJ2-7; possible D gene TRBD1, 6 bases. Germline-derived CDR1 and CDR2 are SGDLS and YYNGEE. The length of the CDR3 is 14 residues. Trimming removed 3 bases from V and 7 bases from J, with 17 bases in between. The CDR3 is CASSDRAQGNEQYF. CDR3 sequence (DNA): TGTGCCAGCAGCGACCGGGCTCAGGGGAATGAGCAGTACTTC.

This clonotype came up a few times. The chain has TRBV7-9 and TRBJ2-5, with TRBD1 matching over 10 bases. Germline V gives CDR1 SEHNR, CDR2 FQNEAQ (reference sequence). CDR3 length: 15 residues. V shed 2 bases, J shed 5 bases, and the junction held 5 bases outside the gene matches. CDR3 in DNA: TGTGCCAGCAGCTTAATGACAGGGGGCAAGGAGACCCAGTACTTC. It translates to CASSLMTGGKETQYF.

There are a few counts of this clonotype. The chain combines TRBV14 with TRBJ1-1; D gene ambiguous. The germline V gene encodes CDR1 SGHDN and CDR2 FVKESK. The CDR3 runs 14 residues. Trimming pared 4 bases from V and 0 bases from J, leaving 9 bases between. The CDR3 protein is CASSPFLMNTEAFF. Here the CDR3 DNA reads TGTGCCAGCAGCCCGTTCTTGATGAACACTGAAGCTTTCTTT. Variable domain in full (rest from reference TRBV14 and TRBJ1-1): EAGVTQFPSHSVIEKGQTVTLRCDPISGHDNLYWYRRVMGKEIKFLLHFVKESKQDESGMPNNRFLAERTGGTYSTLKVQPAELEDSGVYFCASSPFLMNTEAFFGQGTRLTVV.

CDR3 sequence (DNA): TGTGCCAGCAGTCCAGGCAATCAGCCCCAGCATTTT. Residues: CASSPGNQPQHF. This chain links TRBV25-1 with TRBJ1-5; D uncertain. Trimming stripped 5 bases from V and 2 bases from J, with 4 bases between. CDR1 and CDR2 (germline): MGHDK, SYGVNS. CDR3 size: 12 residues.

The chain joins TRBV5-4 to TRBJ2-3, with D tentatively TRBD1 or TRBD2 (6 bases each). Germline assignment: CDR1 SGHNT and CDR2 YYREEE (reference sequence). The CDR3 is made up of 16 amino acids. The ends were cut back, 5 bases at V and 3 bases at J, with 19 bases in the middle. The CDR3 loop is CASRAGTSGATDTQYF. The DNA of the CDR3 is TGTGCCAGCAGGGCCGGGACATCGGGGGCGACAGATACGCAGTATTTT.

The chain combines TRBV30 with TRBJ2-3; tentatively, D is TRBD1 (6 bases). The germline V gene encodes CDR1 GTSNPN and CDR2 SVGIG (reference sequence). The CDR3 has 12 residues. The ends were cut back, 3 bases at V and 9 bases at J, with 13 bases in the middle. Here the CDR3 DNA reads TGTGCCTGGAGCAGGGGTGGAGAGACGCAGTATTTT. Its translation: CAWSRGGETQYF.

The chain couples TRBV20-1 to TRBJ2-2; D is possibly TRBD2 (5 bases). The CDR3 runs to 13 residues. With 6 bases removed from V and 6 bases from J, the gap between germline ends came to 14 bases. From germline, CDR1 is DFQATT and CDR2 SNEGSKA (reference sequence). The CDR3 nucleotides are TGCAGTGCCCTGACTCGGGGTTCCGGGGAGCTGTTTTTT. Residues: CSALTRGSGELFF.

The V call is TRBV20-1, the J call TRBJ2-7; D remains ambiguous. The CDR3 runs 14 residues. V dropped 5 bases and J dropped 2 bases, with 16 bases sitting between them. Germline CDR1 DFQATT, CDR2 SNEGSKA (reference sequence). The CDR3 DNA follows: TGCAGTGCTGTCCGATCAAGAGAACCCTACGAGCAGTACTTC. Translating it yields CSAVRSREPYEQYF.

The rearrangement links TRBV24-1 to TRBJ1-1; TRBD1 agrees at 7 bases. The CDR3 sequence is 14 residues long. Germline lookup yields CDR1 KGHDR and CDR2 SFDVKD. V lost 5 bases to trimming and J lost 4 bases; unmatched junction nucleotides: 6. CDR3 protein: CATSAHRGGTEAFF. CDR3 nucleotide sequence: TGTGCCACCAGTGCCCACAGGGGTGGCACTGAAGCTTTCTTT.

A note on this clonotype: The junction differs from germline at one of its ends, possibly a read error. This chain uses TRBV20-1 with TRBJ1-1, with D uncertain. The CDR3 length is 15 residues. Germline CDR1 and CDR2: DFQATT and SNEGSKA (reference sequence). The CDR3 loop is CSASEGRVRNTKAFF. The CDR3 DNA sequence: TGCAGTGCGTCGGAGGGTCGAGTGAGAAACACTAAAGCTTTCTTT.

This clonotype was observed a handful of times. V usage is TRBV9 and J usage is TRBJ2-6; TRBD1 might be the D (7 bases). Germline V gene sequence: CDR1 SGDLS, CDR2 YYNGEE. V lost 1 base, J lost 0 bases, and 17 bases lay in between. The CDR3 is 19 amino acids. CDR3 coding DNA: TGTGCCAGCAGCGTAAGGAGGGACAGATCCACCTCTGGGGCCAACGTCCTGACTTTC. As protein: CASSVRRDRSTSGANVLTF.

This clonotype was observed a few times. This chain joins TRBV19 and TRBJ2-7; D possibly matches TRBD1 or TRBD2 (6 bases each). V was clipped by 9 bases and J by 6 bases, with 15 bases between them. CDR3 size: 12 residues. Germline CDR1 LNHDA, CDR2 SQIVND (reference sequence). The chain's CDR3 is CASQGGGREQYF. CDR3 nucleotides: TGTGCCAGCCAAGGAGGGGGACGCGAGCAGTACTTC.

This clonotype was observed many times. The chain joins TRBV5-1 to TRBJ1-2, with D perhaps matching TRBD1 (6 bases). V was pared by 0 bases and J by 4 bases, with 7 bases between. CDR1 and CDR2 (germline): SGHRS, YFSETQ. CDR3 length: 13 amino acids. The CDR3 sequence: CASSLEGVYGYTF. CDR3 sequence (DNA): TGCGCCAGCAGCTTGGAGGGGGTCTATGGCTACACCTTC.

Turning to this clonotype: The junction and the germline gene differ at one end; a read error may be behind it. CDR3 region: CASSLSRVRGDAQYF. In nucleotides, the CDR3 is TGTGCCAGCAGTTTGAGCAGGGTGCGAGGAGATGCGCAGTATTTT. V is TRBV12-3 or TRBV12-4 and J is TRBJ2-3; D might be TRBD1 (5 bases). The CDR3 totals 15 residues.

In the case of this clonotype: Sequence at one end of the junction differs from germline and may be a read error. CDR3 in amino acids: CASSRQRGQPQHF. The CDR3 DNA follows: TGTGCTAGCAGCCGGCAGAGGGGTCAGCCCCAGCATTTT. This rearrangement joins TRBV7-7 to TRBJ1-5; the D gene is possibly TRBD1 (5 bases). The germline V gene has CDR1 SSHAT and CDR2 FNYEAQ (reference sequence). This CDR3 comprises 13 residues.

V is TRBV4-3 and J is TRBJ1-4; D is possibly TRBD1 (6 bases). Germline CDR1 LGHNA, CDR2 YSLEER. V was cut by 0 bases and J by 7 bases, with 21 bases left in between. This CDR3 contains 18 residues. The CDR3 nucleotides read TGCGCCAGCAGCCAAGATCGATATGGGGCCAGGGGCGGTGAAAAACTGTTTTTT. It translates to CASSQDRYGARGGEKLFF.

This sequence joins TRBV5-6 and TRBJ2-5; 9 bases fit TRBD2. Trimming at V came to 4 bases and at J to 1 base, leaving 8 bases not matched to a gene. The germline gives CDR1 SGHDT, CDR2 YYEEEE. The CDR3 extends over 16 amino acids. This CDR3 reads CASSPDRGGAQETQYF. In DNA, the CDR3 is TGTGCCAGCAGCCCGGACCGCGGGGGGGCCCAAGAGACCCAGTACTTC.

For this clonotype: A read error may account for a junction end that differs from germline. This chain uses TRBV29-1 with TRBJ2-7; D not certain. Per germline, CDR1 SQVTM and CDR2 ANQGSEA. This CDR3 has 14 residues. CDR3 in amino acids: CSVEIGDLTYERYF. CDR3 nucleotide sequence: TGCAGCGTTGAAATTGGCGATCTTACCTACGAGCGGTACTTC.